This T cell receptor (beta chain) was sequenced in a study of blood T cells in healthy people across ages. Study conclusions and caveats: Lack of knowledge of donor CMV status possibly confounded expanded clonotype changes. Total diversity from one million sequenced T cells was likely underestimated.

A J-beta primer mix and a sample-barcoded 5' primer were used in a second PCR of roughly 6 to 11 cycles. Sequencing of every sample gave 2.5 million or more CDR3-containing paired-end reads. TCRdb re-called the 5' RACE reads through MiXCR, storing one row per CDR3 protein. Among more than 800,000 distinct CDR3 sequences, 25% to 35% were seen once, and the ten largest hold 17%. This clonotype was picked up many times. The antigen remains undetermined. All donors came from Russia, were Caucasian and healthy, and spanned ages roughly 6 to 95. Germline V gives CDR1 SGHTA, CDR2 FQGNSA. CDR3 size: 15 residues. After removal of 2 bases from V and 5 bases from J, the junction contained 4 bases not matched to a gene.

The receptor was isolated from a woman of 80 years or more in good health. The chain has TRBV7-2 and TRBJ2-3; 10 bases are shared with TRBD2. The sequenced sample consisted of blood. CDR3 residues: CASSLSGGGVDTQYF. Written as DNA, the CDR3 is TGTGCCAGCAGCTTAAGCGGGGGGGGGGTAGATACGCAGTATTTT.